A selection of T cell receptor beta chains follows, all from one sample in a study of T cells after yellow fever vaccination. TCRdb processed the 5' RACE reads anew with MiXCR; each CDR3 protein has one entry. The sample carries 500,000 to 550,000 distinct CDR3 sequences, 21% recorded once. The sequences come from PBMCs, collected about 21 days after the first yellow fever vaccination. The receptors stem from a man younger than 35 who received the YFV17D yellow fever vaccine. Each CDR3 is given with its conserved first and last residue. A D gene is named only where the DNA matches it firmly. Clone size appears in some rows only: once, few, many, or a class for an expanded clone.

v_call	j_call	clone_size	d_call	cdr3_nt	cdr3_aa
TRBV7-8	TRBJ2-1	many	NA	TGTGCCAGCAGCTTAGGTCAGGGCCTCTACAATGAGCAGTTCTTC	CASSLGQGLYNEQFF
TRBV4-3	TRBJ1-2	NA	TRBD1	TGCGCCAGCAGCCCCCGACAGGGCGTAAACTATGGCTACACCTTC	CASSPRQGVNYGYTF
TRBV12-3/TRBV12-4	TRBJ1-3	NA	NA	TGTGCCAGCAGTCTACATGGCCGGGCACTTAACACCATATATTTT	CASSLHGRALNTIYF
TRBV4-3	TRBJ1-5	NA	NA	TGCGCCAGCAGCCAAGATCCCAGTCAGCCCCAGCATTTT	CASSQDPSQPQHF
TRBV6-2/TRBV6-3	TRBJ2-6	few	NA	TGTGCCAGCAGTTACTGGCTTGGGGCTTCTGGGGCCAACGTCCTGACTTTC	CASSYWLGASGANVLTF
TRBV7-9	TRBJ1-3	many	NA	TGTGCCAGCAGCCGTCACATCCCCTCTGGAAACACCATATATTTT	CASSRHIPSGNTIYF
TRBV20-1	TRBJ2-5	NA	NA	TGCAGTGCTACCAAAAACCAAGAGACCCAGTACTTC	CSATKNQETQYF
TRBV6-5	TRBJ1-5	few	NA	TGTGCCAGCAGTTCCAGGGTGTATAGCAATCAGCCCCAGCATTTT	CASSSRVYSNQPQHF
TRBV5-1	TRBJ2-7	NA	NA	TGCGCCAGCAGGTGGGGGGAAACCTACGAGCAGTACTTC	CASRWGETYEQYF
TRBV2	TRBJ2-5	few	NA	TGTGCCAGCAGTGGAGGTTTCCGGACAGAGACCCAGTACTTC	CASSGGFRTETQYF
TRBV6-1	TRBJ1-4	NA	NA	TGTGCCAGCGGGGCCACTTCAACTAATGAAAAACTGTTTTTT	CASGATSTNEKLFF
TRBV15	TRBJ2-7	many	TRBD1	TGTGCCACCAGCAGAGAATTTGGGACAGGCATGGCCTACGAGCAGTACTTC	CATSREFGTGMAYEQYF
TRBV11-3	TRBJ1-1	few	NA	TGTGCCAGCAGCCCGGGGGGCCCGGAAGCTTTCTTT	CASSPGGPEAFF
TRBV28	TRBJ2-3	few	TRBD1	TGTGCCAGCAAACTAGACAGGGGGCGCGCGACAGATACGCAGTATTTT	CASKLDRGRATDTQYF
TRBV6-5	TRBJ1-2	NA	NA	TGTGCGGTATGGGGGCTGTACGGCTACACCTTC	CAVWGLYGYTF
TRBV7-8	TRBJ1-5	few	NA	TGTGCCAGCAGCTTAGCGAGCCGAAATCAGCCCCAGCATTTT	CASSLASRNQPQHF
TRBV20-1	TRBJ2-5	NA	TRBD2	TGCAGTGCGCCGCCCGGGGGGGGGCGAGAGACCCCGTACTTC	CSAPPGGGRETPYF